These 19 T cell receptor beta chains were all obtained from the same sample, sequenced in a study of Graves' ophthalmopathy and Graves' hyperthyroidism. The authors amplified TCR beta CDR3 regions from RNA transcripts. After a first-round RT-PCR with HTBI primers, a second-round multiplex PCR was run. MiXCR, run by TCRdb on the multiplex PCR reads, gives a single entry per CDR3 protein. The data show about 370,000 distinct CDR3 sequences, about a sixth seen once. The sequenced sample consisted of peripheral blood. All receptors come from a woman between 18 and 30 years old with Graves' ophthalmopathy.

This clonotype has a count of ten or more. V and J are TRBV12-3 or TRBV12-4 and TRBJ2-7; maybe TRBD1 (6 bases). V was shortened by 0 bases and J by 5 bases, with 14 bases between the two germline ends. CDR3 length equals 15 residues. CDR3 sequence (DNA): TGTGCCAGCAGTTTAGCGCAGGCCACAGGGAACGAGCAGTACTTC. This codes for CASSLAQATGNEQYF.

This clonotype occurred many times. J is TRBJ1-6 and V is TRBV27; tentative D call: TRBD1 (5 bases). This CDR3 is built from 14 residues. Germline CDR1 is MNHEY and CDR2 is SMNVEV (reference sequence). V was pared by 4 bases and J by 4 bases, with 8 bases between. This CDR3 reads CASSWGDYNSPLHF. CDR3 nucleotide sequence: TGTGCCAGCAGTTGGGGGGATTATAATTCACCCCTCCACTTT.

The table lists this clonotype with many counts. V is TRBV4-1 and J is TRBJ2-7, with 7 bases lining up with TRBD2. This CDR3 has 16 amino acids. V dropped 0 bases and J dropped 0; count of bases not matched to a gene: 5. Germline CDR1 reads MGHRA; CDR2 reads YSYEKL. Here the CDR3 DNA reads TGCGCCAGCAGCCAAGATACGGCTAGCGGCTCCTACGAGCAGTACTTC. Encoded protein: CASSQDTASGSYEQYF.

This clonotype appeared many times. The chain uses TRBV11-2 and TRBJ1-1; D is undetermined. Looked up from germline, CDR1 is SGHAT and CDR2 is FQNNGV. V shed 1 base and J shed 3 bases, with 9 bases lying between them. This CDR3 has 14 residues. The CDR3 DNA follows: TGTGCCAGCAGCTTAGGGAGGAGTTACACTGAAGCTTTCTTT. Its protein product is CASSLGRSYTEAFF. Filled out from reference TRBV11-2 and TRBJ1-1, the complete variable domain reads EAGVAQSPRYKIIEKRQSVAFWCNPISGHATLYWYQQILGQGPKLLIQFQNNGVVDDSQLPKDRFSAERLKGVDSTLKIQPAKLEDSAVYLCASSLGRSYTEAFFGQGTRLTVV.

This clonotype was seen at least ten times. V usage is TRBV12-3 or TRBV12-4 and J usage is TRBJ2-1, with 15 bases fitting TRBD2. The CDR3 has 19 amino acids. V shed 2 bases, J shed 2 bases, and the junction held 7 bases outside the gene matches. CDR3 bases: TGTGCCAGCAGTTTATCGGGACTAGCGGGAGGTAGGGCCTACAATGAGCAGTTCTTC. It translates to CASSLSGLAGGRAYNEQFF.

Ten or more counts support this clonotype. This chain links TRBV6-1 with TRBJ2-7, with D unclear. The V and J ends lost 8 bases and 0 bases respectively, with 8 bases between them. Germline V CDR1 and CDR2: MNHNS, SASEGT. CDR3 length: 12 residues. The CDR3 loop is CASGYSSYEQYF. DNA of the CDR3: TGTGCCAGCGGGTATAGCTCCTACGAGCAGTACTTC.

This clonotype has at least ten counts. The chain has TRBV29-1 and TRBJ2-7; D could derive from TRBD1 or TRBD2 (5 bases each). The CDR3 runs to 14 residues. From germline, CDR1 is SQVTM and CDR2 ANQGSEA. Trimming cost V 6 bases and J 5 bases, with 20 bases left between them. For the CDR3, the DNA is TGCAGCGTCGTCGGGTTGGGGGTCGGGGACGAGCAGTACTTC. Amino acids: CSVVGLGVGDEQYF.

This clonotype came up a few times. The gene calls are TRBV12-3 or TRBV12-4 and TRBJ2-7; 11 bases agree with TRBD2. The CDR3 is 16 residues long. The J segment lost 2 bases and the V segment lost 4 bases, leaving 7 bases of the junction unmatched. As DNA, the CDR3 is TGTGCCAGCAGTTCCTTCGGGACTAGCGGAACCTACGAGCAGTACTTC. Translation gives CASSSFGTSGTYEQYF.

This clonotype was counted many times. For the CDR3, the DNA is TGTGCCAGCAGTTACATGGGGTCCCCGTCCTACGAGCAGTACTTC. Translated: CASSYMGSPSYEQYF. The gene calls are TRBV6-2 or TRBV6-3 and TRBJ2-7; D remains unclear. The CDR3 is 15 residues long. The V end lost 2 bases, the J end lost 1 base, and 12 bases lay between the germline ends. Germline-derived CDR1 and CDR2 are MNHEY and SVGEGT.

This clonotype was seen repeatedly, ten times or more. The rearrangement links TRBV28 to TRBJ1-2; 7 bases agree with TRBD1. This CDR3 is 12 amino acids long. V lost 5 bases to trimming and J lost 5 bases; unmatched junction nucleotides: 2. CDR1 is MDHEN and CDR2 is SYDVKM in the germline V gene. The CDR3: CASSTGEYGYTF. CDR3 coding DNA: TGTGCCAGCAGTACAGGGGAGTATGGCTACACCTTC.

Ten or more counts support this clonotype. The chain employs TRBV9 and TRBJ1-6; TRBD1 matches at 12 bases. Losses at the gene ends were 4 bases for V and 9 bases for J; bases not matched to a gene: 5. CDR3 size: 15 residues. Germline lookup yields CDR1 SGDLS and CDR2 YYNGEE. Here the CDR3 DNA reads TGTGCCAGCAGCCCGGGACAGGGGGCCGGTTCACCCCTCCACTTT. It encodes CASSPGQGAGSPLHF.

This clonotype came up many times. The CDR3 region is CASSGDRASSGTYGYTF. The CDR3 bases are TGTGCCAGCAGTGGGGACCGGGCCTCGAGTGGGACTTATGGCTACACCTTC. The V call is TRBV12-3 or TRBV12-4, the J call TRBJ1-2; a weak D match, TRBD1 (5 bases). Deletions cut 5 bases from V and 5 bases from J, with 24 bases between. This CDR3 is 17 amino acids long.

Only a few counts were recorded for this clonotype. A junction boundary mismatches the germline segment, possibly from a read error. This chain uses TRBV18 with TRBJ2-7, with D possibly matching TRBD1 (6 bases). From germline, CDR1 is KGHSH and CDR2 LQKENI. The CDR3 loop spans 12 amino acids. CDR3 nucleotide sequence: TGTGCCAGCTCACCATCCACAGGGTCCCCATCCTTC. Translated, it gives CASSPSTGSPSF. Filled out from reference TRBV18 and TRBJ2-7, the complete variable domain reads NAGVMQNPRHLVRRRGQEARLRCSPMKGHSHVYWYRQLPEEGLKFMVYLQKENIIDESGMPKERFSAEFPKEGPSILRIQQVVRGDSAAYFCASSPSTGSPSFGPGTRLTVT.

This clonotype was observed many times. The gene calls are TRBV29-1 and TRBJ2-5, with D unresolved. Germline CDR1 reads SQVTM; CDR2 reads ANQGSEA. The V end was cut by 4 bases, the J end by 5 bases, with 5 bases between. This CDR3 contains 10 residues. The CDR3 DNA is TGCAGCGTTGTGAGGGAGACCCAGTACTTC. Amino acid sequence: CSVVRETQYF.

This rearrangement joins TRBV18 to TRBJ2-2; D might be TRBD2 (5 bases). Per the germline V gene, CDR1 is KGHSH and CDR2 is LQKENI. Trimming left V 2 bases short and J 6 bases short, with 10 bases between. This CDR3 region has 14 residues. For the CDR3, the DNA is TGTGCCAGCTCACCAGTTGAGAGGGCCGGGGAGCTGTTTTTT. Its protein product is CASSPVERAGELFF.

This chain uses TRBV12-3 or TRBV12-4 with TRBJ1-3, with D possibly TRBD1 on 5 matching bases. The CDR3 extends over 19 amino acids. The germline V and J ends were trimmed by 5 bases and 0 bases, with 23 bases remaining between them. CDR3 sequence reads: CASSRAGDGTKSSGNTIYF. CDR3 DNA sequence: TGTGCCAGCAGTCGAGCGGGGGACGGAACCAAGAGCTCTGGAAACACCATATATTTT.

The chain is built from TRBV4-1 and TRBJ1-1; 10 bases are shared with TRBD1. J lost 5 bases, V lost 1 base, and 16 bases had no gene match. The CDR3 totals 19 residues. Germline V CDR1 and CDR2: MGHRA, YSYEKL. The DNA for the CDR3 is TGCGCCAGCAGCCAAGGGTTAGCCGGGACAGGGGACTTCGGGACTGAAGCTTTCTTT. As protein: CASSQGLAGTGDFGTEAFF.

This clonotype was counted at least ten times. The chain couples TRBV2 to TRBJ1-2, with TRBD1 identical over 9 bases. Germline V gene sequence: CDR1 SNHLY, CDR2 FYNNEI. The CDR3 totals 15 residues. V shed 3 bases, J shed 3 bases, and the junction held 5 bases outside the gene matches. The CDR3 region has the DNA TGTGCCAGCAGTGAGGGGACAGGGAATGACTATGGCTACACCTTC. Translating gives CASSEGTGNDYGYTF.

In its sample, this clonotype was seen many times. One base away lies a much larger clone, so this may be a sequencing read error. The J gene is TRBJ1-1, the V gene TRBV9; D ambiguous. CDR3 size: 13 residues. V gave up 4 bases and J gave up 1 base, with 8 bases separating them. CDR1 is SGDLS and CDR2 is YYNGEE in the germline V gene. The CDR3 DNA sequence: TGTGCCAGCAGCCCCCGGTGGAACACTGAAGCTTTCTTT. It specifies CASSPRWNTEAFF. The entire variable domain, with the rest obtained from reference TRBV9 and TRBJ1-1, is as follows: DSGVTQTPKHLITATGQRVTLRCSPRSGDLSVYWYQQSLDQGLQFLIQYYNGEERAKGNILERFSAQQFPDLHSELNLSSLELGDSALYFCASSPRWNTEAFFGQGTRLTVV.